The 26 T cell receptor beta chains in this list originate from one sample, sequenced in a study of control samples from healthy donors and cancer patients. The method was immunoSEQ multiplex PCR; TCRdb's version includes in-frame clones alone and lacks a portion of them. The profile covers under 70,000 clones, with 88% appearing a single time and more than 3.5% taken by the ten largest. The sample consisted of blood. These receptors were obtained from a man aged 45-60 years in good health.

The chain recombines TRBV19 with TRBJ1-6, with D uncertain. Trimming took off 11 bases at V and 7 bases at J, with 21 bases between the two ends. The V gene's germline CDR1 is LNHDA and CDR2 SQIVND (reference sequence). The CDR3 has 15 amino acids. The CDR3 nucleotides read TGTGCCTCCCGTCTAGACGGCGCGGGCAATTCACCCCTCCACTTT. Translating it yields CASRLDGAGNSPLHF.

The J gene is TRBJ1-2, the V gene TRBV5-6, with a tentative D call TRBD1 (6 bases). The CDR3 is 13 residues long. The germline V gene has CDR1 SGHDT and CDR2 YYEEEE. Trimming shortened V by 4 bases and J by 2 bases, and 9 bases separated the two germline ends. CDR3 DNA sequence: TGTGCCAGCAGCCCTGGACAGAACTATGGCTACACCTTC. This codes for CASSPGQNYGYTF. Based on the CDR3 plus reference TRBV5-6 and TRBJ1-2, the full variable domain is DAGVTQSPTHLIKTRGQQVTLRCSPKSGHDTVSWYQQALGQGPQFIFQYYEEEERQRGNFPDRFSGHQFPNYSSELNVNALLLGDSALYLCASSPGQNYGYTFGSGTRLTVV.

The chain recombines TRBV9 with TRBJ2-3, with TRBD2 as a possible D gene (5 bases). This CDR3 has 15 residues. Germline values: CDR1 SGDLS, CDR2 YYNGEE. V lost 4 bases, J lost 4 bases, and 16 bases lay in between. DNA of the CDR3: TGTGCCAGCAGCCCTTCGGGAAACCCCCCAGATACGCAGTATTTT. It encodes CASSPSGNPPDTQYF. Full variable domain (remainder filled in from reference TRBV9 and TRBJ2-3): DSGVTQTPKHLITATGQRVTLRCSPRSGDLSVYWYQQSLDQGLQFLIQYYNGEERAKGNILERFSAQQFPDLHSELNLSSLELGDSALYFCASSPSGNPPDTQYFGPGTRLTVL.

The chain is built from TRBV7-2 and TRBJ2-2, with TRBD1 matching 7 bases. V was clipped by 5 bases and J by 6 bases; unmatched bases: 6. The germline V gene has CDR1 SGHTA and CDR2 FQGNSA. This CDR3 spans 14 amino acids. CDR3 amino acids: CASSLTGWAGELFF. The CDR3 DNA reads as TGTGCCAGCAGCCTGACAGGGTGGGCCGGGGAGCTGTTTTTT.

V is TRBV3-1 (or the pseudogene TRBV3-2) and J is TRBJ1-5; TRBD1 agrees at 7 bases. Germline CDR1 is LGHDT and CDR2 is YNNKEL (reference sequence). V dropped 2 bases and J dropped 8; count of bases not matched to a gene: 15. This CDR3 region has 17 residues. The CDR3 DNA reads TGTGCCAGCAGCCAAACCCCCCGGGACAGCCGGGGGGAGCCCCAGCATTTT. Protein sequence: CASSQTPRDSRGEPQHF.

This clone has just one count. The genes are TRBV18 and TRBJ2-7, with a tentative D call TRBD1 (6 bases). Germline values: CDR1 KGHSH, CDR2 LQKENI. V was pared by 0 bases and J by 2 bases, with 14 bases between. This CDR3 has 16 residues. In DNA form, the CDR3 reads TGTGCCAGCTCACCACCTGCGGCAGAGGGGGCCTACGAGCAGTACTTC. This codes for CASSPPAAEGAYEQYF.

The CDR3 region is CASRNNRGGMNTEAFF. Written as DNA, the CDR3 is TGTGCCAGCAGAAACAACAGGGGCGGTATGAACACTGAAGCTTTCTTT. The chain recombines TRBV27 with TRBJ1-1, with TRBD1 identical over 7 bases. V was pared by 6 bases and J by 0 bases, with 10 bases of the junction left unmatched. The CDR3 spans 16 residues. Germline V lookup: CDR1 MNHEY, CDR2 SMNVEV (reference sequence).

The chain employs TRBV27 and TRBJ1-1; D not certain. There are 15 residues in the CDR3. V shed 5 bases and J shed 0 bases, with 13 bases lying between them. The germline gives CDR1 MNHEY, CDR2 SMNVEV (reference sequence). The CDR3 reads CASSAYRNMNTEAFF. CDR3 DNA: TGTGCCAGCAGTGCCTACAGAAACATGAACACTGAAGCTTTCTTT.

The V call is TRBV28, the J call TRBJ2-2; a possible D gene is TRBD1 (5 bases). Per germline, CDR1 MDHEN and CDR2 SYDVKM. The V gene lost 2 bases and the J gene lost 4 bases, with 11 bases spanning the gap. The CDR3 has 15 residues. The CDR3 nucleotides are TGTGCCAGCAGTTTAGCAGGGTGGTCCACCGGGGAGCTGTTTTTT. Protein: CASSLAGWSTGELFF.

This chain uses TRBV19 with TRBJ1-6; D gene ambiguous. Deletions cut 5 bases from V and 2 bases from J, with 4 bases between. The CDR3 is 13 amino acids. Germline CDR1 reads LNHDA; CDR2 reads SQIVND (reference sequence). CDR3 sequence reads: CASSDAYNSPLHF. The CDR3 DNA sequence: TGTGCCAGTAGTGACGCCTATAATTCACCCCTCCACTTT.

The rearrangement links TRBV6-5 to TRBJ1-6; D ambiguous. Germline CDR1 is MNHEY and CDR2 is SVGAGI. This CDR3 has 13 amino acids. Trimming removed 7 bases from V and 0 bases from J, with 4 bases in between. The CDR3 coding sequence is TGTGCCAGCACGCCCTCCTATAATTCACCCCTCCACTTT. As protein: CASTPSYNSPLHF.

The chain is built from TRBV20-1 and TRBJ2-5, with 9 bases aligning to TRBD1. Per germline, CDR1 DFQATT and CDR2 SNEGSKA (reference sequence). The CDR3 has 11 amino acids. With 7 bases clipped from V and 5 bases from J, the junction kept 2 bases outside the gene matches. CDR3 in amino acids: CSGQGDETQYF. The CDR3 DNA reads TGCAGTGGACAGGGGGACGAGACCCAGTACTTC.

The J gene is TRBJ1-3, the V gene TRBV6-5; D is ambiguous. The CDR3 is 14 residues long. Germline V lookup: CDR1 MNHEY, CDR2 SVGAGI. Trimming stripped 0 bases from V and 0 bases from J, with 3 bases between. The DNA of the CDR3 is TGTGCCAGCAGTTACTCCCCCTCTGGAAACACCATATATTTT. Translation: CASSYSPSGNTIYF.

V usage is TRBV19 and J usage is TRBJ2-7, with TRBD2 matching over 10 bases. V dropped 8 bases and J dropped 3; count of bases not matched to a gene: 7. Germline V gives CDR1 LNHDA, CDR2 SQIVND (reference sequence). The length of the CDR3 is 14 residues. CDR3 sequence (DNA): TGTGCCAGTGCCCTAGCGGGAGTCGGCTACGAGCAGTACTTC. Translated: CASALAGVGYEQYF.

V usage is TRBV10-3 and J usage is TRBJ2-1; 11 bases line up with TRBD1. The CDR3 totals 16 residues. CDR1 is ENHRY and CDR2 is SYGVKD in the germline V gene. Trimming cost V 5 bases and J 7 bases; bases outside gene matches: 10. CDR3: CAISPSPGQGGNEQFF. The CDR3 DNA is TGTGCCATCAGTCCCAGCCCGGGACAGGGGGGTAATGAGCAGTTCTTC.

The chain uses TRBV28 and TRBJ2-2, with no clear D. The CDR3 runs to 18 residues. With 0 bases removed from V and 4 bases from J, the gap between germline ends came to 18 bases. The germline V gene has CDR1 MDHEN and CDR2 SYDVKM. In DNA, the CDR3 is TGTGCCAGCAGTTTATGGGCCGTTGGTCTCGACGGCACCGGGGAGCTGTTTTTT. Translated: CASSLWAVGLDGTGELFF.

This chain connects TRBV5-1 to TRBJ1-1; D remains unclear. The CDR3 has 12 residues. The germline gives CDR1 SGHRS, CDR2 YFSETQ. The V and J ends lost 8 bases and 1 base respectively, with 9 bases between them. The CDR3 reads CARECENTEAFF. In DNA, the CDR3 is TGCGCCAGGGAGTGTGAGAACACTGAAGCTTTCTTT. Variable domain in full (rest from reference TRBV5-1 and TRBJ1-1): KAGVTQTPRYLIKTRGQQVTLSCSPISGHRSVSWYQQTPGQGLQFLFEYFSETQRNKGNFPGRFSGRQFSNSRSEMNVSTLELGDSALYLCARECENTEAFFGQGTRLTVV.

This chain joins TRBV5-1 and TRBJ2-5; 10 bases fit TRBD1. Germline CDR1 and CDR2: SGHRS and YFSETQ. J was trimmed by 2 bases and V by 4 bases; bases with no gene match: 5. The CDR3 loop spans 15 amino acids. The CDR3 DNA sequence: TGCGCCAGCAGCGGAAGGACAGGGGGACAAGAGACCCAGTACTTC. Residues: CASSGRTGGQETQYF.

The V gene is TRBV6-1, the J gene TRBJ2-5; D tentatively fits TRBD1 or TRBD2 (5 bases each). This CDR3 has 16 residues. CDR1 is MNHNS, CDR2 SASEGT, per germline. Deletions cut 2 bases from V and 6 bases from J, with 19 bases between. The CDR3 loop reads CASSETPLGTGQTQYF. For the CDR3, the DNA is TGTGCCAGCAGTGAAACCCCCTTAGGGACGGGACAGACCCAGTACTTC.

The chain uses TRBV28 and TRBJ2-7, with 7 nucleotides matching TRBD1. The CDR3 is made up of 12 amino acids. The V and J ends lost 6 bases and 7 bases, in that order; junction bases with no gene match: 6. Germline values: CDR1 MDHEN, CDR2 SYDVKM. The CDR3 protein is CASSPGQQEQYF. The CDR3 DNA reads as TGTGCCAGCAGCCCGGGACAGCAGGAGCAGTACTTC.

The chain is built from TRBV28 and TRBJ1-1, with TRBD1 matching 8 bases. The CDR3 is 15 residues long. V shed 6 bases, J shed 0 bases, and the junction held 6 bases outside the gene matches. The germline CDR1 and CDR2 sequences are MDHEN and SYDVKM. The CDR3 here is CASSPTGQVNTEAFF. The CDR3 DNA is TGTGCCAGCAGCCCGACGGGACAGGTGAACACTGAAGCTTTCTTT.

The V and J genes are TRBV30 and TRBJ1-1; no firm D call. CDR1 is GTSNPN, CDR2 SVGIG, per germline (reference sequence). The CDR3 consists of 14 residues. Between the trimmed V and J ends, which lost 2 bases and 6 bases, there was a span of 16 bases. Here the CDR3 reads CAWSILPGISEAFF. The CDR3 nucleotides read TGTGCCTGGAGTATACTGCCAGGAATCTCTGAAGCTTTCTTT.

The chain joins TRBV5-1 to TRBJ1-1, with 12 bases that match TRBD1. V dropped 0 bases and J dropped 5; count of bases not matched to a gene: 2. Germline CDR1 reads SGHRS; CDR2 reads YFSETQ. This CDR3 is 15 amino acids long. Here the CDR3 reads CASSLGDRGLTEAFF. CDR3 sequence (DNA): TGCGCCAGCAGCTTGGGGGACAGGGGGCTTACTGAAGCTTTCTTT.

CDR3 DNA: TGTGCCAGCACCCCCAGGGGGCTAATGAATCAGCCCCAGCATTTT. Protein product: CASTPRGLMNQPQHF. The rearrangement links TRBV28 to TRBJ1-5, with 8 bases aligning to TRBD1. The CDR3 totals 15 residues. J was trimmed by 4 bases and V by 7 bases; bases with no gene match: 9. Germline-derived CDR1 and CDR2 are MDHEN and SYDVKM.

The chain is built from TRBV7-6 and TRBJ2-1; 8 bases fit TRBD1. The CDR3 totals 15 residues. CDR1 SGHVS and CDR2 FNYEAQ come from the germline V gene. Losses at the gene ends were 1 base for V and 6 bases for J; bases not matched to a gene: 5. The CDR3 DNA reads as TGTGCCAGCAGCTTAGGGCAGGGGGCCTCCAATGAGCAGTTCTTC. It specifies CASSLGQGASNEQFF.

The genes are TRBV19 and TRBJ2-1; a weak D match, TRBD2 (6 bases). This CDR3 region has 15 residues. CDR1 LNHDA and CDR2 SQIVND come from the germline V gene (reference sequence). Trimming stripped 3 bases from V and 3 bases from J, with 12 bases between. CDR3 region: CASSITGGLYNEQFF. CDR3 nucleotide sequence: TGTGCCAGTAGTATCACCGGAGGGCTCTACAATGAGCAGTTCTTC.